One sample yielded the 13 T cell receptor beta chains listed below, sequenced in a study of cytomegalovirus exposure and HLA in healthy donors. The PCR contained 60 Vbeta and 13 Jbeta primers. TCRdb's table, derived via immunoSEQ multiplex PCR, lists solely in-frame clones and lacks some. The data contain some 150,000 clones, approximately 79% of them singletons. Input material: PBMCs. These receptors all come from a man between 45 and 60 years old in good health and CMV-seropositive.

This chain links TRBV5-1 with TRBJ2-7, with D tentatively TRBD2 (6 bases). V lost 0 bases and J lost 5, with 6 bases in between. Germline V lookup: CDR1 SGHRS, CDR2 YFSETQ. The CDR3 length is 12 residues. CDR3 protein: CASSLGGDEQYF. The CDR3 bases are TGCGCCAGCAGCTTGGGCGGGGACGAGCAGTACTTC.

The rearrangement links TRBV5-1 to TRBJ2-1; TRBD1 matches 9 bases. Germline values: CDR1 SGHRS, CDR2 YFSETQ. V gave up 8 bases and J gave up 6 bases; unmatched junction bases: 12. This CDR3 is built from 15 residues. The CDR3 DNA reads as TGCGCCAGTCAGACTGGGACAGGGTCTTCCAATGAGCAGTTCTTC. Protein sequence: CASQTGTGSSNEQFF.

In this sample, this clone turned up once. V is TRBV6-6 and J is TRBJ2-1, with 11 bases matching TRBD2. The junction had 9 bases not matched to a gene; V was cut back by 6 bases and J by 8 bases. The length of the CDR3 is 15 residues. Germline V gene sequence: CDR1 MNHNY, CDR2 SVGAGI (reference sequence). DNA for the CDR3: TGTGCCAGCAGCCCGGCGACTAGCGGGAAAGATGAGCAGTTCTTC. Translating it yields CASSPATSGKDEQFF.

This clone has just one count. This CDR3 is CASSAAGDSNQPQHF. For the CDR3, the DNA is TGCGCCAGCAGTGCAGCGGGGGACAGCAATCAGCCCCAGCATTTT. The chain joins TRBV5-1 to TRBJ1-5; tentative D call: TRBD1 (5 bases). The CDR3 is 15 amino acids. CDR1 is SGHRS, CDR2 YFSETQ, per germline. Trimming pared 5 bases from V and 1 base from J, leaving 13 bases between.

This chain joins TRBV10-3 and TRBJ2-3; a weak D match, TRBD2 (5 bases). Per germline, CDR1 ENHRY and CDR2 SYGVKD. V shed 2 bases and J shed 0 bases, with 9 bases lying between them. CDR3 length: 15 amino acids. This CDR3 is CAISELSGSTDTQYF. The CDR3 DNA sequence: TGTGCCATCAGTGAGCTCAGCGGCAGCACAGATACGCAGTATTTT.

The chain has TRBV5-1 and TRBJ1-1, with D hard to call. The length of the CDR3 is 15 residues. The germline V and J ends were trimmed by 0 bases and 0 bases, with 9 bases remaining between them. The germline V gene has CDR1 SGHRS and CDR2 YFSETQ. CDR3 region: CASSLAGPMNTEAFF. The CDR3 nucleotides read TGCGCCAGCAGCTTGGCCGGTCCCATGAACACTGAAGCTTTCTTT.

This rearrangement joins TRBV5-4 to TRBJ2-5, with 10 bases that match TRBD1. Matching the DNA end better, TRBJ2-7 makes the J call doubtful. From germline, CDR1 is SGHNT and CDR2 YYREEE (reference sequence). The CDR3 sequence is 14 residues long. The CDR3 DNA follows: TGTGCCAGCAGCTGGGGGACAGGGGCCTACGAGCAGTACTTC. This codes for CASSWGTGAYEQYF.

The chain uses TRBV6-1 and TRBJ1-5, with D hard to call. CDR1 MNHNS and CDR2 SASEGT come from the germline V gene. The V end lost 6 bases, the J end lost 1 base, and 4 bases lay between the germline ends. This CDR3 is 12 amino acids long. CDR3 loop: CASSRSNQPQHF. In DNA, the CDR3 is TGTGCCAGCAGCCGGAGCAATCAGCCCCAGCATTTT.

The chain carries TRBV7-2 and TRBJ2-1; 8 bases agree with TRBD1. Germline CDR1 reads SGHTA; CDR2 reads FQGNSA. J was trimmed by 7 bases and V by 2 bases; bases with no gene match: 1. The CDR3 covers 13 residues. The CDR3 sequence: CASSLWTGNEQFF. The CDR3 nucleotides are TGTGCCAGCAGCTTATGGACAGGGAATGAGCAGTTCTTC. The complete variable domain, with remaining parts taken from reference TRBV7-2 and TRBJ2-1, reads GAGVSQSPSNKVTEKGKDVELRCDPISGHTALYWYRQSLGQGLEFLIYFQGNSAPDKSGLPSDRFSAERTGGSVSTLTIQRTQQEDSAVYLCASSLWTGNEQFFGPGTRLTVL.

DNA for the CDR3: TGCGCCAGCAGCCCCCTAGCGGGAGCGAACACCGGGGAGCTGTTTTTT. This codes for CASSPLAGANTGELFF. The genes are TRBV5-1 and TRBJ2-2; TRBD2 aligns across 10 bases. V lost 4 bases, J lost 0 bases, and 3 bases stayed unmatched. CDR1 is SGHRS and CDR2 is YFSETQ in the germline V gene. The CDR3 has 16 amino acids.

The chain joins TRBV28 to TRBJ2-1; 9 bases map to TRBD1. Germline V gene lookup returns CDR1 MDHEN and CDR2 SYDVKM. The CDR3 spans 14 residues. V shed 6 bases and J 8 bases; nucleotides not matched to a gene: 8. In nucleotides, the CDR3 is TGTGCCAGCAGAGGGGACAGGGTAGTCGATGAGCAGTTCTTC. This gives the protein CASRGDRVVDEQFF. Combining the CDR3 with reference TRBV28 and TRBJ2-1 gives the whole variable domain DVKVTQSSRYLVKRTGEKVFLECVQDMDHENMFWYRQDPGLGLRLIYFSYDVKMKEKGDIPEGYSVSREKKERFSLILESASTNQTSMYLCASRGDRVVDEQFFGPGTRLTVL.

The chain uses TRBV29-1 and TRBJ1-1; 8 bases map to TRBD1. The V segment lost 6 bases and the J segment 4 bases; nucleotides outside the gene matches: 13. The germline V gene encodes CDR1 SQVTM and CDR2 ANQGSEA. This CDR3 is 15 amino acids long. CDR3 protein: CSVGQGATLGTEAFF. In nucleotides, the CDR3 is TGCAGCGTAGGACAGGGAGCTACTCTTGGCACTGAAGCTTTCTTT.

Regarding this clone: The junction departs from the called germline gene at one end, perhaps through a read error. V and J are TRBV7-9 and TRBJ1-2, with D unclear. The CDR3 has 12 amino acids. Germline V lookup: CDR1 SEHNR, CDR2 FQNEAQ (reference sequence). CDR3 bases: TGTTCCAGCACCCGCGGGGAAGGGGGCTACACCTTC. It is translated as CSSTRGEGGYTF. The variable domain in full, completed from reference TRBV7-9 and TRBJ1-2, reads DTGVSQNPRHKITKRGQNVTFRCDPISEHNRLYWYRQTLGQGPEFLTYFQNEAQLEKSRLLSDRFSAERPKGSFSTLEIQRTEQGDSAMYLCSSTRGEGGYTFGSGTRLTVV.